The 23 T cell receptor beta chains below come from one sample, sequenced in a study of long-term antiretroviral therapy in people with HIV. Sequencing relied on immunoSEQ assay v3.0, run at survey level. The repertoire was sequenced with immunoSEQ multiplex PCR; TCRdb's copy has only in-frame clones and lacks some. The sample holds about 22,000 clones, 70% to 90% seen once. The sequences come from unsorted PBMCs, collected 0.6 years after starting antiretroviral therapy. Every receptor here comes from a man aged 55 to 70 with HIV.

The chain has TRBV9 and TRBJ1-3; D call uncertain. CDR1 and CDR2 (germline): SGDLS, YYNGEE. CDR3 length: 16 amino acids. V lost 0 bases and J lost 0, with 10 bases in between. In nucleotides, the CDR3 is TGTGCCAGCAGCGTAGCTCCAGGCAACTCTGGAAACACCATATATTTT. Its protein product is CASSVAPGNSGNTIYF.

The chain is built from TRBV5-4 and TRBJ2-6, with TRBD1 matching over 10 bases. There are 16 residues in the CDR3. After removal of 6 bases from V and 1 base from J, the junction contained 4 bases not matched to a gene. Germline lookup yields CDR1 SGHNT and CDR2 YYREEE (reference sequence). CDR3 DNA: TGTGCCAGCAAGGGACAGGGGACGTCTGGGGCCAACGTCCTGACTTTC. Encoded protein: CASKGQGTSGANVLTF.

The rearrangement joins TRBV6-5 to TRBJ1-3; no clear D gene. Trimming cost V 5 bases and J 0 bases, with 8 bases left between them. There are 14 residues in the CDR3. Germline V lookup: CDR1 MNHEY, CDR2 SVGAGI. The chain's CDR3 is CASSMVASGNTIYF. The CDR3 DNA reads TGTGCCAGCAGTATGGTGGCCTCTGGAAACACCATATATTTT.

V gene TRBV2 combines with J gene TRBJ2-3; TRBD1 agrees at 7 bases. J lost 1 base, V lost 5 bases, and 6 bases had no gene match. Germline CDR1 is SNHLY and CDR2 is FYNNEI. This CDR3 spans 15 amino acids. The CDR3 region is CASSTTGWGTDTQYF. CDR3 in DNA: TGTGCCAGCAGTACGACAGGGTGGGGCACAGATACGCAGTATTTT.

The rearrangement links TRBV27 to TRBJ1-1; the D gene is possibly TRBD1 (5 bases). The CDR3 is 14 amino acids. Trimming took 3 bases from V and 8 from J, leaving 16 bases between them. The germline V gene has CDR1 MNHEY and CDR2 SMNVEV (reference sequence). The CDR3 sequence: CASSFGGGNLEAFF. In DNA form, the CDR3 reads TGTGCCAGCAGTTTTGGGGGGGGGAACTTAGAAGCTTTCTTT.

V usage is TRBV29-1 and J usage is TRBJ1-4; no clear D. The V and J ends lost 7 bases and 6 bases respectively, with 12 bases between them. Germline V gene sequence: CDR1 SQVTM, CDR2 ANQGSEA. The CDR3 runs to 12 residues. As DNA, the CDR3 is TGCAGCGCCGACCCGGGAGATGAAAAACTGTTTTTT. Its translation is CSADPGDEKLFF.

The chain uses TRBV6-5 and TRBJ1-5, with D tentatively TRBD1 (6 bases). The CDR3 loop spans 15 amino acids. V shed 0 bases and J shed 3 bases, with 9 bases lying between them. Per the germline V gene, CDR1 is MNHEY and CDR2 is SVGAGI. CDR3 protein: CASSYSGGHNQPQHF. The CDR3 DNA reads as TGTGCCAGCAGTTACTCAGGGGGACACAATCAGCCCCAGCATTTT.

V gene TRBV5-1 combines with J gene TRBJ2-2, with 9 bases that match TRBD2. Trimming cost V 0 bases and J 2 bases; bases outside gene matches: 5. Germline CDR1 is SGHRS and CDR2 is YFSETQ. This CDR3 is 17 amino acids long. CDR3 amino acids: CASSLASGRTNTGELFF. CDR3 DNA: TGCGCCAGCAGCTTGGCGAGCGGGAGGACTAACACCGGGGAGCTGTTTTTT.

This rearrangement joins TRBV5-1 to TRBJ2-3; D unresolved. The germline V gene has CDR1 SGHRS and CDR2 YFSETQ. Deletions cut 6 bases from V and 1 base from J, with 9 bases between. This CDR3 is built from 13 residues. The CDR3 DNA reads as TGCGCCAGCACGCCGACGCGCACAGATACGCAGTATTTT. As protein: CASTPTRTDTQYF. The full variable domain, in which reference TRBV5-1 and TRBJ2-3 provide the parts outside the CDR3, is KAGVTQTPRYLIKTRGQQVTLSCSPISGHRSVSWYQQTPGQGLQFLFEYFSETQRNKGNFPGRFSGRQFSNSRSEMNVSTLELGDSALYLCASTPTRTDTQYFGPGTRLTVL.

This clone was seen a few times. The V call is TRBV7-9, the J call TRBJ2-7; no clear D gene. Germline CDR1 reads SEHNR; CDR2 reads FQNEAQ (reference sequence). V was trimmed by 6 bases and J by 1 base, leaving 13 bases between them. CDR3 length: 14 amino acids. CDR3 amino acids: CASSTTVGSYEQYF. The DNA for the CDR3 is TGTGCCAGCAGTACGACTGTGGGGTCCTACGAGCAGTACTTC.

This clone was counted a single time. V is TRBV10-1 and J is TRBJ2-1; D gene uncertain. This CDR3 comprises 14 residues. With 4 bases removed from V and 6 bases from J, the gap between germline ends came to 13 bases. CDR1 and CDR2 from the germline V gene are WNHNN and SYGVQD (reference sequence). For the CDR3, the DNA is TGCGCCAGCAGTGTAGATCCCCTGGGCAATGAGCAGTTCTTC. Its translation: CASSVDPLGNEQFF.

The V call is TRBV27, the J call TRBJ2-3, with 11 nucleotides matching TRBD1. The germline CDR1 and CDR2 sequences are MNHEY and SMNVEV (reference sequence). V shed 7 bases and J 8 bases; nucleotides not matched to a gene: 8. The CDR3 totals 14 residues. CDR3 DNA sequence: TGTGCCAGCACCCCGGACAGGGGGCTGGGTACGCAGTATTTT. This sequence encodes CASTPDRGLGTQYF.

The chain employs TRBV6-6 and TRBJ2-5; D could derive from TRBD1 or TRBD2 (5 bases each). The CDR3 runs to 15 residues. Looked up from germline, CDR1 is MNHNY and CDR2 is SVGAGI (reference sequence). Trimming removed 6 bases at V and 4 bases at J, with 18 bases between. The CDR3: CASRVRDRWGETQYF. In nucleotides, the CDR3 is TGTGCCAGCAGGGTCCGGGACCGATGGGGAGAGACCCAGTACTTC.

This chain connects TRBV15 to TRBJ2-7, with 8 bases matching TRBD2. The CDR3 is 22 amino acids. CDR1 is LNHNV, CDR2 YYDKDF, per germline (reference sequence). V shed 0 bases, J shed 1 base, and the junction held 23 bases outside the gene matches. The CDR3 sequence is CATSRDKLERGRTGLGSYEQYF. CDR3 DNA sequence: TGTGCCACCAGCAGAGATAAATTGGAGCGCGGGAGGACGGGGTTGGGGTCCTACGAGCAGTACTTC.

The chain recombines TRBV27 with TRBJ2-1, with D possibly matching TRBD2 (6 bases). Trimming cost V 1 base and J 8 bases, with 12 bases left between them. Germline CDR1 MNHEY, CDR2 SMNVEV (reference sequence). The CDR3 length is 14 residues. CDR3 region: CASSLFRGIYEQFF. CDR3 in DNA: TGTGCCAGCAGTTTATTCCGCGGGATCTATGAGCAGTTCTTC.

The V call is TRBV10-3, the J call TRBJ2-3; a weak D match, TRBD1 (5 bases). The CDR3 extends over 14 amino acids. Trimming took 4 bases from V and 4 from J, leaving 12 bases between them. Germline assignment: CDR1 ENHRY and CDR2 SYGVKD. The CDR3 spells CAISGVRVADTQYF. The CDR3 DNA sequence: TGTGCCATCAGTGGCGTCAGGGTGGCAGATACGCAGTATTTT.

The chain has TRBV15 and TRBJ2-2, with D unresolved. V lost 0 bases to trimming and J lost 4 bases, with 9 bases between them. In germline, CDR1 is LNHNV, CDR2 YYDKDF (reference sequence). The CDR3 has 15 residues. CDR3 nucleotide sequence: TGTGCCACCAGCAGAGATCGTAACCCCACCGGGGAGCTGTTTTTT. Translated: CATSRDRNPTGELFF.

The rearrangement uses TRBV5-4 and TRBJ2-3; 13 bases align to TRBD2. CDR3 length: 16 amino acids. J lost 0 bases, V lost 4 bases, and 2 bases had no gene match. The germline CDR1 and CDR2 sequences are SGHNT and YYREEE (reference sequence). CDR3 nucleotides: TGTGCCAGCAGCGCGGGACTAGCGGGGAGCACAGATACGCAGTATTTT. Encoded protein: CASSAGLAGSTDTQYF.

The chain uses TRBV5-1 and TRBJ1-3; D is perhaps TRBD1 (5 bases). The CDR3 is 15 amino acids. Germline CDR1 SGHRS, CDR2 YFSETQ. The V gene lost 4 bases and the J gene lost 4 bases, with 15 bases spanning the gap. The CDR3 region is CASSPDEGSGNTIYF. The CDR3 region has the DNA TGCGCCAGCAGCCCGGACGAGGGGAGCGGAAACACCATATATTTT.

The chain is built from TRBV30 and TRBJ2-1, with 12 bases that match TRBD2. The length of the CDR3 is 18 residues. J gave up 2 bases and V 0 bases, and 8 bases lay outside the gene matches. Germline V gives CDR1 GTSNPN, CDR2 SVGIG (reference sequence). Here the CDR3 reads CAWSVPSGGVGTYNEQFF. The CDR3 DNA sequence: TGTGCCTGGAGTGTCCCTAGCGGGGGGGTTGGTACCTACAATGAGCAGTTCTTC.

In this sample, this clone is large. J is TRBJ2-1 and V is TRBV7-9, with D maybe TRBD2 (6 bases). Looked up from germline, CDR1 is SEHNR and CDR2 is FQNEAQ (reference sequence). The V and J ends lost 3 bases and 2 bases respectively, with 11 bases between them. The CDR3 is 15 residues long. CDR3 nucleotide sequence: TGTGCCAGCAGCTTGGGGAGGTACCCCTACAATGAGCAGTTCTTC. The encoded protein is CASSLGRYPYNEQFF.

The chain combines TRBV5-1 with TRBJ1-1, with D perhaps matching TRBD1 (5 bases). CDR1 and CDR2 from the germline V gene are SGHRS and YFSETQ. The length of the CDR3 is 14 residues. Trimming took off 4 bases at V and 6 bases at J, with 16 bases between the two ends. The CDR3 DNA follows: TGCGCCAGCAGCGGAACGGGGGGTGGGGCTGAAGCTTTCTTT. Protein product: CASSGTGGGAEAFF.

This CDR3 reads CASSQYQRTDTQYF. The DNA for the CDR3 is TGTGCCAGCAGCCAATACCAGCGCACAGATACGCAGTATTTT. The genes are TRBV14 and TRBJ2-3, with no clear D. The CDR3 contains 14 residues. V was trimmed by 2 bases and J by 1 base, leaving 7 bases between them. Per germline, CDR1 SGHDN and CDR2 FVKESK.